Listed below are T cell receptor beta chains from one sample, sequenced in a study of OX40 agonist ivuxolimab in advanced cancers. Sequencing was performed with immunoSEQ multiplex PCR; in TCRdb, only in-frame clones are kept and a portion is missing. In the table there are 25,000 to 30,000 clones, less than 85% of which are singletons. This specimen was CD4+ or CD8+ T cells sorted from blood, taken in a trial of the OX40 agonist ivuxolimab. These receptor sequences come from an adult with an advanced solid tumor such as melanoma, head and neck, liver or kidney cancer. Both conserved end residues are part of each CDR3. Each record gives: J gene, clone size, V gene, D gene, CDR3 protein, CDR3 DNA. The D gene is left open where the match is weak. The listing skips clone size in some rows; elsewhere it reads once, few, many or a size class.

>TRBJ2-1|.|TRBV9|.
CASSVALNRSYNEQFF
TGTGCCAGCAGCGTAGCCTTGAACCGATCCTACAATGAGCAGTTCTTC
>TRBJ1-6|few|TRBV28|.
CASSFSPDSRYNSPLHF
TGTGCCAGCAGTTTCTCCCCGGACAGCCGTTATAATTCACCCCTCCACTTT
>TRBJ2-7|.|TRBV19|TRBD1
CASSGTGTKYEQYF
TGTGCCAGTAGTGGGACAGGCACTAAATACGAGCAGTACTTC
>TRBJ2-1|.|TRBV19|.
CASSGEFGTTTNEQFF
TGTGCCAGTAGTGGTGAATTCGGGACCACTACCAATGAGCAGTTCTTC
>TRBJ1-1|once|TRBV9|.
CASSPSGGRSEAFF
TGTGCCAGCAGCCCGAGCGGAGGGCGGTCTGAAGCTTTCTTT
>TRBJ2-5|.|TRBV28|TRBD2
CASSLPLAGGVETQYF
TGTGCCAGCAGTCTACCTTTAGCGGGAGGTGTTGAGACCCAGTACTTC
>TRBJ2-7|.|TRBV7-9|TRBD1
CASSSMTGVSYEQYF
TGTGCCAGCAGCTCCATGACAGGGGTATCCTACGAGCAGTACTTC
>TRBJ2-2|once|TRBV30|.
CAWSYVSNTGELFF
TGTGCCTGGAGTTATGTATCGAACACCGGGGAGCTGTTTTTT
>TRBJ2-3|.|TRBV7-3|.
CASSPWGITDTQYF
TGTGCCAGCAGCCCATGGGGGATCACAGATACGCAGTATTTT
>TRBJ2-7|.|TRBV28|TRBD2
CASSFGLADSYEQYF
TGTGCCAGCAGTTTCGGACTAGCGGACTCCTACGAGCAGTACTTC